This passage covers 14 T cell receptor beta chains from one sample sequenced in a study of blood T cell repertoires in COVID-19. Generated by immunoSEQ multiplex PCR, the TCRdb table keeps only in-frame clones and is missing some. Among some 75,000 clones, 80% to 90% were seen once, and the ten largest hold approximately 5.8%. The sequenced sample was peripheral blood. These receptors originate from a man at least 80 years old with COVID-19, enrolled during active disease.

This chain joins TRBV14 and TRBJ1-1; D uncertain. The germline CDR1 and CDR2 sequences are SGHDN and FVKESK. Deletions cut 1 base from V and 5 bases from J, with 11 bases between. This CDR3 has 14 amino acids. This chain's CDR3 is CASSQGYRWTEAFF. The CDR3 nucleotides read TGTGCCAGCAGCCAAGGGTACCGGTGGACTGAAGCTTTCTTT. The variable domain in full, completed from reference TRBV14 and TRBJ1-1, reads EAGVTQFPSHSVIEKGQTVTLRCDPISGHDNLYWYRRVMGKEIKFLLHFVKESKQDESGMPNNRFLAERTGGTYSTLKVQPAELEDSGVYFCASSQGYRWTEAFFGQGTRLTVV.

The chain combines TRBV29-1 with TRBJ1-1; D possibly corresponds to TRBD1 (6 bases). Trimming pared 3 bases from V and 6 bases from J, leaving 14 bases between. This CDR3 has 13 residues. The germline V gene encodes CDR1 SQVTM and CDR2 ANQGSEA. In DNA, the CDR3 is TGCAGCGTTGATTTACCGGACAGTCCTGAAGCTTTCTTT. This gives the protein CSVDLPDSPEAFF. The full variable domain, in which reference TRBV29-1 and TRBJ1-1 provide the parts outside the CDR3, is SAVISQKPSRDICQRGTSLTIQCQVDSQVTMMFWYRQQPGQSLTLIATANQGSEATYESGFVIDKFPISRPNLTFSTLTVSNMSPEDSSIYLCSVDLPDSPEAFFGQGTRLTVV.

This clone was seen a handful of times. The chain links TRBV18 to TRBJ1-2; 10 positions agree with TRBD1. V dropped 3 bases and J dropped 7; count of bases not matched to a gene: 8. The CDR3 totals 15 residues. Germline V gene lookup returns CDR1 KGHSH and CDR2 LQKENI. The CDR3 DNA is TGTGCCAGCTCACCGGGAAGACAGGGGGCCAGTGGCTACACCTTC. Its protein is CASSPGRQGASGYTF.

The chain recombines TRBV7-2 with TRBJ1-5; possible D gene TRBD1, 5 bases. Germline V gives CDR1 SGHTA, CDR2 FQGNSA. Trimming shortened V by 2 bases and J by 3 bases, and 14 bases separated the two germline ends. The CDR3 length is 16 residues. In DNA, the CDR3 is TGTGCCAGCAGCTTATCCGTGACAGCTTTCAATCAGCCCCAGCATTTT. Translating gives CASSLSVTAFNQPQHF.

The chain links TRBV7-5 to TRBJ1-6; no DNA check was done on the table's D call, TRBD1. TRBV7-5 is given as a pseudogene. CDR3 length: 21 residues. The CDR3 sequence: CARSLGRDSRIVSSYNSPLHF. DNA for the CDR3: TGTGCCAGAAGCTTAGGGAGGGACAGCCGAATTGTAAGCTCCTATAATTCACCCCTCCACTTT.

This rearrangement joins TRBV5-4 to TRBJ1-2; possible D gene TRBD1, 6 bases. CDR1 and CDR2 (germline): SGHNT, YYREEE (reference sequence). The CDR3 is 13 amino acids. V was pared by 3 bases and J by 8 bases, with 14 bases between. Here the CDR3 reads CASSSGGPSGYTF. For the CDR3, the DNA is TGTGCCAGCAGCTCCGGGGGGCCCAGCGGCTACACCTTC.

V gene TRBV5-6 combines with J gene TRBJ1-1; tentatively, D is TRBD1 (5 bases). Germline values: CDR1 SGHDT, CDR2 YYEEEE. The CDR3 consists of 16 residues. V shed 4 bases and J shed 0 bases, with 16 bases lying between them. The CDR3 bases are TGTGCCAGCAGCCAGGAGTGGGGCAGTCTGAACACTGAAGCTTTCTTT. It specifies CASSQEWGSLNTEAFF.

The V gene is TRBV3-1 (or the pseudogene TRBV3-2), the J gene TRBJ1-3; D remains ambiguous. Per the germline V gene, CDR1 is LGHDT and CDR2 is YNNKEL (reference sequence). Trimming shortened V by 6 bases and J by 0 bases, and 12 bases separated the two germline ends. There are 15 residues in the CDR3. The CDR3 coding sequence is TGTGCCAGCAGTCGCACTGCCGTCTCTGGAAACACCATATATTTT. This codes for CASSRTAVSGNTIYF.

The chain joins TRBV6-1 to TRBJ1-1; TRBD1 matches at 10 bases. There are 16 residues in the CDR3. Trimming removed 0 bases from V and 4 bases from J; junction bases left unmatched: 5. Germline V gene data show CDR1 as MNHNS and CDR2 as SASEGT. The CDR3 DNA reads as TGTGCCAGCAGTGAAGCCTGGACAGGGGGTAGCACTGAAGCTTTCTTT. Translating gives CASSEAWTGGSTEAFF.

This chain links TRBV6-5 with TRBJ1-1, with 9 bases fitting TRBD1. This CDR3 has 14 residues. The ends lost 7 bases at V and 0 bases at J; junction bases unmatched: 3. The germline gives CDR1 MNHEY, CDR2 SVGAGI. In DNA form, the CDR3 reads TGTGCCAGCAACACAGGGGGCCTGAACACTGAAGCTTTCTTT. This encodes CASNTGGLNTEAFF.

The V and J genes are TRBV11-2 and TRBJ2-7, with 8 bases identical to TRBD2. The CDR3 spans 15 residues. After removal of 3 bases from V and 2 bases from J, the junction contained 6 bases not matched to a gene. Germline V gene data show CDR1 as SGHAT and CDR2 as FQNNGV. The CDR3 sequence is CASSFGTSGTYEQYF. CDR3 DNA: TGTGCCAGCAGCTTCGGGACTAGTGGTACCTACGAGCAGTACTTC.

This clone was seen more than once but under ten times. The CDR3 DNA reads as TGTGCCATCAGCCCACAGGGAAGCACTGAAGCTTTCTTT. Its protein product is CAISPQGSTEAFF. The chain employs TRBV10-3 and TRBJ1-1, with a tentative D call TRBD1 (6 bases). CDR1 is ENHRY, CDR2 SYGVKD, per germline. The CDR3 totals 13 residues. V was clipped by 6 bases and J by 4 bases, with 12 bases between them.

This rearrangement joins TRBV7-9 to TRBJ1-5, with a possible D match to TRBD1 (6 bases). In germline, CDR1 is SEHNR, CDR2 FQNEAQ (reference sequence). Trimming cost V 5 bases and J 0 bases, with 11 bases left between them. The CDR3 is 15 residues long. CDR3 DNA sequence: TGTGCCAGCAGCACAGGGACGGCTAGCAATCAGCCCCAGCATTTT. This encodes CASSTGTASNQPQHF.

This clone appeared a few times. The chain combines TRBV5-1 with TRBJ1-2; the D is unclear. This CDR3 comprises 14 residues. CDR1 and CDR2 from the germline V gene are SGHRS and YFSETQ. Trimming took 2 bases from V and 6 from J, leaving 14 bases between them. The CDR3 reads CASSFPGVGDGYTF. The CDR3 nucleotides read TGCGCCAGCAGCTTTCCTGGCGTCGGGGATGGCTACACCTTC.